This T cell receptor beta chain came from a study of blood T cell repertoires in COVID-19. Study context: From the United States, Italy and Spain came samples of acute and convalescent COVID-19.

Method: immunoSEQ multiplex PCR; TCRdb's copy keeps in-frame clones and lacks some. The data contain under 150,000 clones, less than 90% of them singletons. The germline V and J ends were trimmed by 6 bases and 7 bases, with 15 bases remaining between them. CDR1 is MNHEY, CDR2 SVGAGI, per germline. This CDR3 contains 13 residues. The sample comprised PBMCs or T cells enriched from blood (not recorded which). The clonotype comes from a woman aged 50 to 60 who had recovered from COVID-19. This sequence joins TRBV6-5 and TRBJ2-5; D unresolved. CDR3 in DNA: TGTGCCAGCAGCCCGTATGCGTCGGGGACCCAGTACTTC. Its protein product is CASSPYASGTQYF.